This T cell receptor beta chain was sequenced for a study of blood T cell repertoires in COVID-19. About the research overall: PBMCs, B-cell-depleted T cells, or T cells provided the cDNA or gDNA that made up the material.

Looked up from germline, CDR1 is LNHDA and CDR2 is SQIVND (reference sequence). V lost 4 bases and J lost 6, with 13 bases in between. The CDR3 is 13 amino acids. The table came from immunoSEQ multiplex PCR; TCRdb's copy has only in-frame clones and leaves some out. The sample yields about 82,000 clones, approximately 80% seen once. Sequenced material: peripheral blood. This clonotype originated in a woman in her thirties or forties with active or convalescent COVID-19. V is TRBV19 and J is TRBJ2-7, with TRBD1 as a possible D gene (5 bases). As DNA, the CDR3 is TGTGCCAGTAGTAACACAGGTGCAGGCGAGCAGTACTTC. The encoded protein is CASSNTGAGEQYF.